This TCR beta chain was identified during a study of blood T cell repertoires in COVID-19. On the study more broadly: The cDNA or gDNA used as material had been derived from T cells, B-cell-depleted T cells, or PBMCs.

The V gene end was trimmed by 4 bases and the J gene end by 6 bases; junction bases not matched to a gene: 7. Looked up from germline, CDR1 is SGHAT and CDR2 is FQNNGV. The CDR3 sequence is 14 residues long. In the authors' methods: It was from reference gene primer amplification that nucleated cell counts were estimated. Repertoires were generated with immunoSEQ multiplex PCR, while TCRdb's copy carries only in-frame clones and drops some. The V and J calls and clone size are taken from that table; D and trimming were inferred from the DNA. This table holds over 70,000 clones, around 87% found once.

The J gene is TRBJ2-7, the V gene TRBV11-2, with TRBD2 matching over 9 bases. The receptor was isolated from a human donor in a cohort sampled during active COVID-19. The sequenced material came from peripheral blood. The CDR3 DNA sequence: TGTGCCAGCAGCTCCCTCGGCGGGAGGGCCGAGCAGTACTTC. This codes for CASSSLGGRAEQYF. Complete variable domain (other parts from reference TRBV11-2 and TRBJ2-7): EAGVAQSPRYKIIEKRQSVAFWCNPISGHATLYWYQQILGQGPKLLIQFQNNGVVDDSQLPKDRFSAERLKGVDSTLKIQPAKLEDSAVYLCASSSLGGRAEQYFGPGTRLTVT.